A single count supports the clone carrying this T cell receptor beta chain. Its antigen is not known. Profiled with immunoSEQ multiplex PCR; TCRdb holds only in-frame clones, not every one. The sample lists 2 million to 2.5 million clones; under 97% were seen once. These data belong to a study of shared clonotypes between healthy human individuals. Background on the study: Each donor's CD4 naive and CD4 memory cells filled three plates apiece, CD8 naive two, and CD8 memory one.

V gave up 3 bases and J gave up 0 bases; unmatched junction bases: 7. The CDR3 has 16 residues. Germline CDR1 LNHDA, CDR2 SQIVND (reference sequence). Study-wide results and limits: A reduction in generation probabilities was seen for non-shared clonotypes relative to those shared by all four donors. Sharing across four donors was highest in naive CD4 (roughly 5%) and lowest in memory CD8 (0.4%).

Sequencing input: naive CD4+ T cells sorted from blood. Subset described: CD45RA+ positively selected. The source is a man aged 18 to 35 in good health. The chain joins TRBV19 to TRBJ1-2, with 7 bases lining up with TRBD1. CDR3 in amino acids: CASSIQGQTTNYGYTF. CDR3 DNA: TGTGCCAGTAGTATCCAGGGACAGACCACTAACTATGGCTACACCTTC.